The TCR beta chain described here comes from a study of T cells in Graves' hyperthyroidism and ophthalmopathy. In the study overall: The blood sample was taken at first diagnosis, before treatment began. General study points: Most clonotypes expanded in thyroid above 0.001 were likewise present in blood.

The CDR3 sequence is 15 residues long. Germline CDR1 and CDR2: DFQATT and SNEGSKA (reference sequence). V shed 4 bases, J shed 0 bases, and the junction held 6 bases outside the gene matches. Patients aged 18 to 65 had newly diagnosed hyperthyroidism lasting under 2 months. In this sample, this clonotype turned up many times. Its antigen is still unknown. The investigators amplified TCR beta CDR3 regions from RNA transcripts. First-round RT-PCR targeting the TCR CDR3 was performed with the HTBI primer set. TCRdb called the multiplex PCR reads again in MiXCR, with one record for every CDR3 protein. Of about 290,000 distinct CDR3 sequences listed, about 14% are singletons.

J is TRBJ2-5 and V is TRBV20-1, with TRBD1 matching 9 bases. Sample: blood. The source is a woman aged 25 to 39 with Graves' hyperthyroidism that later progressed to Graves' ophthalmopathy. CDR3 nucleotides: TGCAGTGCTACCTCCCGGACAGGGGACCAAGAGACCCAGTACTTC. It encodes CSATSRTGDQETQYF.